This TCR beta chain emerged from a study of blood T cell repertoires in COVID-19. Study-wide background: Researchers got acute and convalescent COVID-19 samples from the United States, Italy and Spain. Nucleic acid was either cDNA or gDNA, and it came from T cells, B-cell-depleted T cells, or PBMCs.

Authors' data handling: Amplifying reference gene primers gave estimates of nucleated cell counts. The table came from immunoSEQ multiplex PCR; TCRdb's copy has only in-frame clones and leaves some out. The DNA gave D and trimming, while V, J and clone size come from that table. In the table there are 150,000 to 200,000 clones, more than 70% of which are singletons. The CDR3 is 14 residues long. V dropped 5 bases and J dropped 5 bases, with 19 bases sitting between them. Germline V CDR1 and CDR2: GTSNPN, SVGIG (reference sequence). This chain connects TRBV30 to TRBJ2-7, with D possibly being TRBD2 (6 bases). This receptor was taken from an elderly woman with active or convalescent COVID-19. Sequenced: peripheral blood. Here the CDR3 reads CAWAQMGGVHEQYF. In nucleotides, the CDR3 is TGTGCCTGGGCCCAGATGGGAGGTGTCCACGAGCAGTACTTC.